This record looks at one T cell receptor beta chain sequence and its context. Germline V lookup: CDR1 PRHDT, CDR2 FYEKMQ (reference sequence). The CDR3 length is 13 residues. The V and J ends lost 5 bases and 3 bases respectively, with 11 bases between them. The sample originates from a study of regulatory T cells in long-lasting Graves disease. Stated time point: newly diagnosed GD, antithyroid drugs for less than 3 months. PBMC RNA was the source of the TCR library. Graves' disease was diagnosed by American Thyroid Association guidelines. The patients were enrolled through endocrinology in Xi'an, China. Construction of TCR beta libraries relied on iRepertoire HTBI primers and on Arm-PCR targeting CDR3 regions. TCRdb ran MiXCR on the multiplex PCR reads and lists one entry per CDR3 protein. The repertoire holds some 460,000 distinct CDR3 sequences, with under 20% as singletons. This same sample was also taken into another study, of T cells in Graves' hyperthyroidism and ophthalmopathy. Per that study: Ophthalmopathy was separated from stable hyperthyroidism by a 13 V-J model.

The receptor's source is a man in his forties or fifties with Graves disease. The rearrangement uses TRBV13 and TRBJ2-7, with D possibly TRBD2 on 5 matching bases. The specimen was peripheral blood mononuclear cells (PBMCs), collected at new diagnosis, from a patient treated with antithyroid drugs. CDR3 protein: CASSADSLYEQYF. The CDR3 DNA reads TGTGCCAGCAGCGCGGACTCGCTCTACGAGCAGTACTTC.